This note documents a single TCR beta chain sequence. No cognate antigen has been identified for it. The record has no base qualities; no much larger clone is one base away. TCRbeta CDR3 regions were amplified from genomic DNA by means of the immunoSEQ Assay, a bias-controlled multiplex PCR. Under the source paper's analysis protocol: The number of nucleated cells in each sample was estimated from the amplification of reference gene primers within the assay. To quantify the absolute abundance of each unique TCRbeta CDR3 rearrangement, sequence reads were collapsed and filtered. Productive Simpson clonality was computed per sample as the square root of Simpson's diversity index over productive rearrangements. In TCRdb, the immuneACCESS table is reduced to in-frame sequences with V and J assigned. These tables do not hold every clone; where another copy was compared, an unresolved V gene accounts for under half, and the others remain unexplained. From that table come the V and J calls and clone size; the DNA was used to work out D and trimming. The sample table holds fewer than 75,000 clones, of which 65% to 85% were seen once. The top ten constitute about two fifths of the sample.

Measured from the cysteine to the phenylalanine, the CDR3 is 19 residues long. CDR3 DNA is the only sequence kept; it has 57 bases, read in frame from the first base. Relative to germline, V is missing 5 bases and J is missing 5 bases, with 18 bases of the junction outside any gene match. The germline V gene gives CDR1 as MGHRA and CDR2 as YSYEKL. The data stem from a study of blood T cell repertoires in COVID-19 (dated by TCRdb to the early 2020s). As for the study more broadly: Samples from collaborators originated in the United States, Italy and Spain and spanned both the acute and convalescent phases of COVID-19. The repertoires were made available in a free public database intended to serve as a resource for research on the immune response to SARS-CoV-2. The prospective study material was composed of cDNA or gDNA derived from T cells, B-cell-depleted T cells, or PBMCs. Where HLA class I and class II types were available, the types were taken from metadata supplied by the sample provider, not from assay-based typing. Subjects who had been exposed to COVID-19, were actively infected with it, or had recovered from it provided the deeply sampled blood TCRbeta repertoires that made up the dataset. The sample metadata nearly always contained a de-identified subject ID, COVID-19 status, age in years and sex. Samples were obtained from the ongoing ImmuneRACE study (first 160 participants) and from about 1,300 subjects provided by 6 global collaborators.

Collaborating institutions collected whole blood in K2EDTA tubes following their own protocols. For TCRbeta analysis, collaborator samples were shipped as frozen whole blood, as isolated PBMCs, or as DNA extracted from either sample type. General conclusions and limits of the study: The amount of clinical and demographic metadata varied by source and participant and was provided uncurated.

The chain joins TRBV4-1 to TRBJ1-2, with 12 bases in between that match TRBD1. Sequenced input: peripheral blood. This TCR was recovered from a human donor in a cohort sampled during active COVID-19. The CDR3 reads CASSKDPPGQGAFFYGYTF. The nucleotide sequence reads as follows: TGCGCCAGCAGCAAGGACCCGCCGGGACAGGGGGCCTTCTTTTATGGCTACACCTTC.